In this sample, the clone carrying this TCR beta chain turned up many times. The antigen is undetermined. The entry originates in a study of metastatic and nonmetastatic thyroid tumors. Study background: Peripheral blood and tumor or nodule samples from malignant and benign thyroid patients were compared.

All patients reached thyroid surgery having received no treatment beforehand. Trimming removed 5 bases from V and 8 bases from J, with 9 bases in between. CDR3 length: 10 amino acids. From germline, CDR1 is SQVTM and CDR2 ANQGSEA. Per the original methods: Built for papillary thyroid cancer, a distant-metastasis classifier drew on CDR3 differences across clinicopathological groups. TCRdb re-called the PCR reads through MiXCR. The V and J calls come from TCRdb's annotation, not from the publication. The sample has approximately 44,000 clones, 28% seen once. General study findings and limits: TCR beta diversity was reportedly significantly higher in malignant thyroid tumors than benign nodules, in blood and tumor.

Sequencing was done on a sample of blood. The chain has TRBV29-1 and TRBJ1-1, with a weak D call TRBD1 (6 bases). The sequence was obtained from a male donor with papillary thyroid cancer or a benign thyroid nodule (not recorded which). Some clones in this sample may be carry-over from other donors' samples. CDR3 sequence reads: CSVRDKEAFF. The CDR3 bases are TGCAGCGTTAGGGACAAGGAAGCTTTCTTT.